The rows below give T cell receptor beta chains drawn from one sample of a study of T cell repertoires in cytomegalovirus infection. TCRdb reanalysed the reads using MiXCR and keeps one entry per CDR3 protein. Among around 78,000 distinct CDR3 sequences listed, roughly 40% were seen once. Antigens for these TCRs are unknown. The sample was CD8+ T cells from cultured PBMCs, taken from culture after CMV antigen stimulation. These receptors were taken from a human donor in good health (CMV status not recorded). Some clones in this sample may be carry-over from other donors' samples. CDR3s include the opening cysteine and the closing phenylalanine or tryptophan. The order of the fields is J gene, clone size, D gene, CDR3 length, V gene, CDR3 protein, CDR3 DNA. The D gene is left open where the match is weak. A row's size may be missing; if present it is once, few, many or a size class.

j_call: TRBJ1-2; clone_size: NA; d_call: TRBD1; cdr3_length: 14; v_call: TRBV27; cdr3_aa: CASRPRGQGDGYTF; cdr3_nt: TGTGCCAGCAGGCCCAGAGGGCAGGGGGATGGCTACACCTTC
j_call: TRBJ2-1; clone_size: NA; d_call: NA; cdr3_length: 15; v_call: TRBV12-3/TRBV12-4; cdr3_aa: CASSLSGAEGNEQFF; cdr3_nt: TGTGCCAGCAGTTTATCAGGGGCGGAGGGCAATGAGCAGTTCTTC
j_call: TRBJ2-3; clone_size: NA; d_call: TRBD1; cdr3_length: 15; v_call: TRBV27; cdr3_aa: CASIHRGRPTDTQYF; cdr3_nt: TGTGCCAGCATACACAGGGGGCGCCCCACAGATACGCAGTATTTT
j_call: TRBJ2-1; clone_size: NA; d_call: NA; cdr3_length: 13; v_call: TRBV11-2; cdr3_aa: CASSPGMRPEQFF; cdr3_nt: TGTGCCAGCAGCCCCGGCATGCGGCCTGAGCAGTTCTTC
j_call: TRBJ2-7; clone_size: NA; d_call: NA; cdr3_length: 12; v_call: TRBV4-2; cdr3_aa: CASSLTGYEQYF; cdr3_nt: TGTGCCAGCAGCCTCACGGGCTACGAGCAGTACTTC
j_call: TRBJ1-5; clone_size: NA; d_call: NA; cdr3_length: 17; v_call: TRBV5-1; cdr3_aa: CASSPGDGGRFNQPQHF; cdr3_nt: TGCGCCAGCAGCCCAGGGGACGGCGGAAGATTCAATCAGCCCCAGCATTTT
j_call: TRBJ2-2; clone_size: NA; d_call: NA; cdr3_length: 15; v_call: TRBV6-1; cdr3_aa: CASSLALSGTGELFF; cdr3_nt: TGTGCCAGCAGTCTGGCTCTCTCGGGCACCGGGGAGCTGTTTTTT
j_call: TRBJ1-3; clone_size: NA; d_call: NA; cdr3_length: 15; v_call: TRBV7-6; cdr3_aa: CASSPMPGRGNTIYF; cdr3_nt: TGTGCCAGCAGCCCCATGCCCGGTCGGGGAAACACCATATATTTT
j_call: TRBJ1-5; clone_size: NA; d_call: NA; cdr3_length: 14; v_call: TRBV7-9; cdr3_aa: CASSLTGPNQPQHF; cdr3_nt: TGTGCCAGCAGCTTAACGGGCCCGAATCAGCCCCAGCATTTT
j_call: TRBJ2-7; clone_size: many; d_call: NA; cdr3_length: 12; v_call: TRBV2; cdr3_aa: CASSQNGDHQYF; cdr3_nt: TGTGCCAGCAGCCAAAACGGGGACCACCAGTACTTC
j_call: TRBJ1-1; clone_size: few; d_call: NA; cdr3_length: 16; v_call: TRBV7-6; cdr3_aa: CASSLALAGSNTEAFF; cdr3_nt: TGTGCCAGCAGCTTAGCTTTGGCAGGCTCCAACACTGAAGCTTTCTTT
j_call: TRBJ2-5; clone_size: few; d_call: NA; cdr3_length: 16; v_call: TRBV7-8; cdr3_aa: CASSEKTGRPLLAQYF; cdr3_nt: TGTGCCAGCAGCGAAAAGACAGGCCGACCCCTTTTGGCCCAGTACTTC
j_call: TRBJ1-5; clone_size: NA; d_call: NA; cdr3_length: 13; v_call: TRBV7-9; cdr3_aa: CASSLGLTSAQHF; cdr3_nt: TGTGCCAGCAGCTTAGGATTGACTTCTGCCCAGCATTTT
j_call: TRBJ1-4; clone_size: NA; d_call: NA; cdr3_length: 18; v_call: TRBV4-1; cdr3_aa: CASSQEPSQVSTNEKLFF; cdr3_nt: TGCGCCAGCAGCCAAGAACCTTCTCAGGTTTCTACTAATGAAAAACTGTTTTTT
j_call: TRBJ2-7; clone_size: few; d_call: NA; cdr3_length: 14; v_call: TRBV2; cdr3_aa: CASRAGTNSYEQYF; cdr3_nt: TGTGCCAGCAGAGCAGGGACAAACTCCTACGAGCAGTACTTC
j_call: TRBJ1-1; clone_size: few; d_call: NA; cdr3_length: 12; v_call: TRBV12-3/TRBV12-4; cdr3_aa: CASGAGIGRAFF; cdr3_nt: TGTGCCAGCGGGGCAGGGATTGGACGGGCTTTCTTT
j_call: TRBJ1-1; clone_size: NA; d_call: NA; cdr3_length: 13; v_call: TRBV7-9; cdr3_aa: CASSPPTAGEAFF; cdr3_nt: TGTGCCAGCAGCCCTCCCACTGCTGGTGAAGCTTTCTTT
j_call: TRBJ2-1; clone_size: NA; d_call: NA; cdr3_length: 18; v_call: TRBV6-2/TRBV6-3; cdr3_aa: CASSYDLTLLSSYNEQFF; cdr3_nt: TGTGCCAGCAGTTACGATCTTACACTCTTGAGCTCCTACAATGAGCAGTTCTTC
j_call: TRBJ2-5; clone_size: NA; d_call: TRBD2; cdr3_length: 17; v_call: TRBV12-5; cdr3_aa: CASGLVRGLADQETQYF; cdr3_nt: TGTGCTAGTGGTTTGGTACGCGGACTAGCGGATCAAGAGACCCAGTACTTC
j_call: TRBJ2-5; clone_size: few; d_call: TRBD1; cdr3_length: 17; v_call: TRBV4-1; cdr3_aa: CASSQDAGTGGLETQYF; cdr3_nt: TGCGCCAGCAGCCAAGATGCGGGGACAGGGGGCTTGGAGACCCAGTACTTC
j_call: TRBJ2-1; clone_size: NA; d_call: TRBD2; cdr3_length: 15; v_call: TRBV7-6; cdr3_aa: CASSLAKASGAEQFF; cdr3_nt: TGTGCCAGCAGCTTAGCGAAGGCTAGCGGGGCTGAGCAGTTCTTC
j_call: TRBJ1-6; clone_size: NA; d_call: NA; cdr3_length: 16; v_call: TRBV28; cdr3_aa: CASSSVDSHKDSPLHF; cdr3_nt: TGTGCCAGCAGTTCGGTTGATAGTCATAAGGACTCACCCCTCCACTTT
j_call: TRBJ1-4; clone_size: NA; d_call: NA; cdr3_length: 15; v_call: TRBV7-8; cdr3_aa: CASSLAWPGDVKLFF; cdr3_nt: TGTGCCAGCAGCTTAGCGTGGCCAGGCGACGTGAAACTGTTTTTT
j_call: TRBJ1-1; clone_size: few; d_call: NA; cdr3_length: 13; v_call: TRBV7-2; cdr3_aa: CASSFGAGSEAFF; cdr3_nt: TGTGCCAGCAGCTTTGGGGCAGGCTCTGAAGCTTTCTTT
j_call: TRBJ2-5; clone_size: few; d_call: NA; cdr3_length: 13; v_call: TRBV7-8; cdr3_aa: CASSFPGGETQYF; cdr3_nt: TGTGCCAGCAGCTTTCCGGGTGGAGAGACCCAGTACTTC
j_call: TRBJ1-6; clone_size: NA; d_call: NA; cdr3_length: 18; v_call: TRBV19; cdr3_aa: CASSTDTFRGYRNSPLHF; cdr3_nt: TGTGCCAGTAGTACCGACACCTTCAGGGGATATAGGAATTCACCCCTCCACTTT
j_call: TRBJ2-3; clone_size: NA; d_call: TRBD1; cdr3_length: 15; v_call: TRBV28; cdr3_aa: CASSPGTEGADTQYF; cdr3_nt: TGTGCCAGCAGTCCCGGGACAGAAGGGGCAGATACGCAGTATTTT
j_call: TRBJ1-5; clone_size: NA; d_call: NA; cdr3_length: 13; v_call: TRBV19; cdr3_aa: CATAFGLGQPQHF; cdr3_nt: TGTGCCACCGCTTTCGGGCTAGGACAGCCCCAGCATTTT
j_call: TRBJ2-4; clone_size: many; d_call: TRBD2; cdr3_length: 20; v_call: TRBV9; cdr3_aa: CASSLTSGGPGSLAKNIQYF; cdr3_nt: TGTGCCAGCAGCCTGACTAGCGGGGGGCCCGGATCCCTAGCCAAAAACATTCAGTACTTC
j_call: TRBJ2-7; clone_size: NA; d_call: TRBD1; cdr3_length: 17; v_call: TRBV5-4; cdr3_aa: CASSRGGPIVGAYEQYF; cdr3_nt: TGTGCCAGCAGCCGAGGGGGCCCGATTGTGGGCGCCTACGAGCAGTACTTC
j_call: TRBJ2-1; clone_size: NA; d_call: TRBD2; cdr3_length: 16; v_call: TRBV7-8; cdr3_aa: CASSPRPSGGYNEQFF; cdr3_nt: TGTGCCAGCAGCCCGCGCCCTAGCGGGGGTTACAATGAGCAGTTCTTC
j_call: TRBJ1-1; clone_size: NA; d_call: NA; cdr3_length: 13; v_call: TRBV27; cdr3_aa: CASSLYQGTEAFF; cdr3_nt: TGTGCCAGCAGTTTATATCAGGGCACTGAAGCTTTCTTT
j_call: TRBJ1-1; clone_size: many; d_call: TRBD1; cdr3_length: 14; v_call: TRBV7-2; cdr3_aa: CASSRTGANTEAFF; cdr3_nt: TGTGCCAGCAGCCGGACAGGGGCGAACACTGAAGCTTTCTTT
j_call: TRBJ1-2; clone_size: NA; d_call: NA; cdr3_length: 12; v_call: TRBV7-9; cdr3_aa: CASSLDSRGYTF; cdr3_nt: TGTGCCAGCAGCCTGGATTCACGGGGCTACACCTTC
j_call: TRBJ2-1; clone_size: few; d_call: TRBD2; cdr3_length: 17; v_call: TRBV20-1; cdr3_aa: CSARDRSAGGTYNEQFF; cdr3_nt: TGCAGTGCTAGAGATAGGAGCGCGGGGGGGACCTACAATGAGCAGTTCTTC
j_call: TRBJ2-1; clone_size: many; d_call: NA; cdr3_length: 15; v_call: TRBV7-2; cdr3_aa: CASSLRQAAYNEQFF; cdr3_nt: TGTGCCAGCAGCTTACGACAGGCAGCCTACAATGAGCAGTTCTTC
j_call: TRBJ1-1; clone_size: NA; d_call: NA; cdr3_length: 15; v_call: TRBV28; cdr3_aa: CASSLGFSGNTEAFF; cdr3_nt: TGTGCCAGCAGTTTAGGGTTCTCAGGGAACACTGAAGCTTTCTTT
j_call: TRBJ2-1; clone_size: NA; d_call: NA; cdr3_length: 15; v_call: TRBV7-2; cdr3_aa: CASSLNRGGYNEQFF; cdr3_nt: TGTGCCAGCAGCTTAAATAGAGGGGGGTACAATGAGCAGTTCTTC
j_call: TRBJ2-5; clone_size: once; d_call: TRBD2; cdr3_length: 18; v_call: TRBV6-2/TRBV6-3; cdr3_aa: CASSYSVTSGEPEETQYF; cdr3_nt: TGTGCCAGCAGTTACTCGGTGACTAGCGGAGAACCTGAAGAGACCCAGTACTTC
j_call: TRBJ1-5; clone_size: few; d_call: NA; cdr3_length: 16; v_call: TRBV4-3; cdr3_aa: CASSQDIVTERQPQHF; cdr3_nt: TGCGCCAGCAGCCAAGATATAGTTACAGAAAGGCAGCCCCAGCATTTT
j_call: TRBJ2-7; clone_size: few; d_call: TRBD1; cdr3_length: 18; v_call: TRBV19; cdr3_aa: CASSIYSLGTGASYEQYF; cdr3_nt: TGTGCCAGTAGTATCTACTCTCTAGGGACAGGGGCGTCCTACGAGCAGTACTTC
j_call: TRBJ1-6; clone_size: NA; d_call: NA; cdr3_length: 15; v_call: TRBV19; cdr3_aa: CASSIYGEMDSPLHF; cdr3_nt: TGTGCCAGTAGTATTTACGGGGAGATGGATTCACCCCTCCACTTT
j_call: TRBJ2-2; clone_size: few; d_call: TRBD1; cdr3_length: 15; v_call: TRBV12-3/TRBV12-4; cdr3_aa: CASIRDRAYTGELFF; cdr3_nt: TGTGCCAGCATCCGGGACAGGGCTTACACCGGGGAGCTGTTTTTT
j_call: TRBJ1-1; clone_size: NA; d_call: NA; cdr3_length: 14; v_call: TRBV7-2; cdr3_aa: CASSLGYDGTEAFF; cdr3_nt: TGTGCCAGCAGCTTAGGCTATGACGGAACTGAAGCTTTCTTT
j_call: TRBJ2-1; clone_size: NA; d_call: NA; cdr3_length: 13; v_call: TRBV6-2/TRBV6-3; cdr3_aa: CASMTDDYNEQFF; cdr3_nt: TGTGCCAGTATGACGGACGATTACAATGAGCAGTTCTTC
j_call: TRBJ2-5; clone_size: NA; d_call: NA; cdr3_length: 14; v_call: TRBV7-9; cdr3_aa: CASSRGRNQETQYF; cdr3_nt: TGTGCCAGCAGCCGCGGACGGAACCAAGAGACCCAGTACTTC
j_call: TRBJ1-6; clone_size: NA; d_call: NA; cdr3_length: 15; v_call: TRBV25-1; cdr3_aa: CASSEYFRSNSPLHF; cdr3_nt: TGTGCCAGCAGTGAATATTTCCGGTCCAATTCACCCCTCCACTTT
j_call: TRBJ2-7; clone_size: NA; d_call: TRBD1; cdr3_length: 14; v_call: TRBV6-8; cdr3_aa: CATDPRDRVYEQYF; cdr3_nt: TGTGCCACCGACCCCCGGGACAGGGTATACGAGCAGTACTTC
j_call: TRBJ1-1; clone_size: medium-sized; d_call: NA; cdr3_length: 15; v_call: TRBV7-2; cdr3_aa: CASSLVPSMNTEAFF; cdr3_nt: TGTGCCAGCAGCTTAGTGCCCAGCATGAACACTGAAGCTTTCTTT
j_call: TRBJ1-1; clone_size: NA; d_call: TRBD1; cdr3_length: 15; v_call: TRBV7-2; cdr3_aa: CASSSTTGENTEAFF; cdr3_nt: TGTGCCAGCAGCTCAACGACAGGGGAGAACACTGAAGCTTTCTTT
j_call: TRBJ2-3; clone_size: NA; d_call: NA; cdr3_length: 14; v_call: TRBV20-1; cdr3_aa: CSARDMVSTDTQYF; cdr3_nt: TGCAGTGCTAGAGATATGGTCAGCACAGATACGCAGTATTTT
j_call: TRBJ1-2; clone_size: NA; d_call: NA; cdr3_length: 15; v_call: TRBV27; cdr3_aa: CVSRSDYGTHYGYTF; cdr3_nt: TGTGTCAGCAGGTCAGATTACGGGACACATTATGGCTACACCTTC
j_call: TRBJ1-1; clone_size: NA; d_call: NA; cdr3_length: 16; v_call: TRBV27; cdr3_aa: CASSLARQFMNTEAFF; cdr3_nt: TGTGCCAGCAGTTTAGCAAGACAGTTCATGAACACTGAAGCTTTCTTT
j_call: TRBJ2-3; clone_size: NA; d_call: NA; cdr3_length: 11; v_call: TRBV20-1; cdr3_aa: CSARVADTQYF; cdr3_nt: TGCAGTGCTAGAGTAGCCGATACGCAGTATTTT
j_call: TRBJ1-1; clone_size: many; d_call: NA; cdr3_length: 13; v_call: TRBV7-2; cdr3_aa: CASSRAWDTEAFF; cdr3_nt: TGTGCCAGCAGTCGCGCCTGGGACACTGAAGCTTTCTTT
j_call: TRBJ2-3; clone_size: few; d_call: TRBD2; cdr3_length: 15; v_call: TRBV7-8; cdr3_aa: CASSPAGGETDTQYF; cdr3_nt: TGTGCCAGCAGCCCAGCGGGGGGGGAAACAGATACGCAGTATTTT
j_call: TRBJ1-1; clone_size: NA; d_call: NA; cdr3_length: 13; v_call: TRBV27; cdr3_aa: CASSLRQNYEAFF; cdr3_nt: TGTGCCAGCAGTTTAAGGCAGAACTATGAAGCTTTCTTT
j_call: TRBJ1-2; clone_size: few; d_call: NA; cdr3_length: 11; v_call: TRBV12-3/TRBV12-4; cdr3_aa: CASNYGSVYTF; cdr3_nt: TGTGCCAGCAATTATGGCAGCGTCTACACCTTC